The sequence of this T cell receptor (beta chain) was determined in a study of blood T cell repertoires in COVID-19. Study-level background: The study drew acute and convalescent COVID-19 samples from the United States, Italy and Spain. The analysed material was cDNA or gDNA that came from T cells, B-cell-depleted T cells, or PBMCs.

Under the authors' procedure: Amplification of reference gene primers was used by the study to estimate nucleated cell counts. Profiled with immunoSEQ multiplex PCR; TCRdb holds only in-frame clones, not every one. The D gene and trimming were derived from the DNA, and the V and J assignments and clone size from that table. The table lists tens of thousands of clones, around nine tenths of them singletons. The CDR3 spans 15 residues. Germline lookup yields CDR1 LGHDT and CDR2 YNNKEL (reference sequence). After removal of 5 bases from V and 3 bases from J, the junction contained 5 bases not matched to a gene.

This clonotype was sampled from a man aged 50 or older with active COVID-19. Material: peripheral blood. The chain couples TRBV3-1 (or the pseudogene TRBV3-2) to TRBJ2-5; TRBD2 agrees at 11 bases. The CDR3 protein is CASSNTSGGKETQYF. For the CDR3, the DNA is TGTGCCAGCAGCAATACTAGCGGGGGAAAAGAGACCCAGTACTTC.